The TCR beta chain described here comes from a study of blood T cell repertoires in COVID-19. The V end lost 3 bases, the J end lost 0 bases, and 8 bases lay between the germline ends. CDR1 is ENHRY, CDR2 SYGVKD, per germline. CDR3 size: 14 residues. Per the original data handling: Counts of nucleated cells, estimated from reference gene primer amplification, were obtained. Assay: immunoSEQ multiplex PCR; the TCRdb copy retains only in-frame clones and omits some. For V, J and clone size, that table is used; D and trimming come from the DNA. The sample lists about 190,000 clones, around 79% occurring once.

Input material: peripheral blood. V and J are TRBV10-3 and TRBJ1-1; no reliable D call. This TCR came from a woman between 50 and 59 years old with acute or convalescent COVID-19. The CDR3 nucleotides are TGTGCCATCAGTGAACGAGGGTTGAACACTGAAGCTTTCTTT. Amino acids: CAISERGLNTEAFF.